The rows below give T cell receptor beta chains drawn from one sample of a study of T-cell memory formation after mild COVID-19. A single record per CDR3 protein comes from TCRdb applying MiXCR to the 5' RACE reads. The sample carries around 450,000 distinct CDR3 sequences, about 19% recorded once. Sequenced sample: PBMCs or a T cell subset sorted from them (not recorded which). These receptors all come from an adult woman who had mild COVID-19 (a few samples of this study predate the infection). Cell type and time point are not known. Each CDR3 is given with its conserved first and last residue. A D gene is named only where the DNA matches it firmly. Where a row states a size, it is once, few, many or the class of an expanded clone; other rows omit it.

CASSTGGQGVYEQYF TGTGCCAGCAGTACGGGAGGACAGGGGGTCTACGAGCAGTACTTC TRBJ2-7 few TRBV6-5 TRBD1
CSARDGGWSSYGYTF TGCAGTGCTAGAGATGGGGGATGGTCCTCCTATGGCTACACCTTC TRBJ1-2 few TRBV20-1 .
CSVRDYEQYF TGCAGCGTCCGGGACTACGAGCAGTACTTC TRBJ2-7 many TRBV29-1 .
CASRGGANVLTF TGTGCCAGCAGGGGTGGGGCCAACGTCCTGACTTTC TRBJ2-6 . TRBV12-3/TRBV12-4 .
CATSDLGQGNTGELFF TGTGCCACCAGTGATCTAGGACAGGGGAACACCGGGGAGCTGTTTTTT TRBJ2-2 . TRBV24-1 TRBD1
CAIVVGAEQFF TGCGCCATCGTGGTAGGTGCTGAGCAGTTCTTC TRBJ2-1 . TRBV5-1 .
CASSFSSGRASDTQYF TGTGCCAGCAGCTTTTCTAGCGGGAGGGCCTCGGATACGCAGTATTTT TRBJ2-3 . TRBV7-9 TRBD2
CASGLSVGTDTQYF TGTGCCAGCGGGCTGAGTGTGGGCACAGATACGCAGTATTTT TRBJ2-3 few TRBV5-8 .
CASSTSGTGGIEQYF TGTGCCAGCAGTACCTCCGGGACAGGGGGCATCGAGCAGTACTTC TRBJ2-7 few TRBV6-2/TRBV6-3 TRBD1
CATAPGENTEAFF TGTGCCACCGCCCCGGGAGAGAACACTGAAGCTTTCTTT TRBJ1-1 . TRBV19 .
CASSFQQGNEKLFF TGTGCCAGCAGTTTTCAACAGGGTAATGAAAAACTGTTTTTT TRBJ1-4 . TRBV12-3/TRBV12-4 .
CASRPEEGYSSYEQYF TGTGCCAGCCGTCCCGAGGAGGGGTATAGCTCCTACGAGCAGTACTTC TRBJ2-7 once TRBV2 .
CSVEEGGAGLGEQYF TGCAGCGTTGAAGAGGGCGGGGCAGGGTTAGGCGAGCAGTACTTC TRBJ2-7 . TRBV29-1 .
CASSLGLAGGPLYNEQFF TGTGCCAGCAGCCTGGGACTAGCGGGAGGGCCTCTATACAATGAGCAGTTCTTC TRBJ2-1 few TRBV6-6 TRBD2
CASGPGNEQFF TGCGCCAGCGGACCTGGCAATGAGCAGTTCTTC TRBJ2-1 . TRBV4-1 .
CASSQKGSGPDTQYF TGCGCCAGCAGCCAGAAGGGGTCAGGGCCAGATACGCAGTATTTT TRBJ2-3 few TRBV4-1 .
CATSTEAVGYTF TGTGCCACCAGTACTGAGGCGGTTGGCTACACCTTC TRBJ1-2 once TRBV24-1 .
CAWSVWASGSLLEQFF TGTGCCTGGAGTGTATGGGCTAGCGGGAGTTTACTTGAGCAGTTCTTC TRBJ2-1 . TRBV30 TRBD2
CASSYSGAGGAYEQYF TGTGCCAGCAGTTACTCTGGGGCGGGGGGTGCCTACGAGCAGTACTTC TRBJ2-7 few TRBV6-5 TRBD2
CASSQVVLDINYGYTF TGCGCCAGCAGCCAGGTGGTTCTGGACATTAACTATGGCTACACCTTC TRBJ1-2 few TRBV4-1 .
CASSLDGPTFYNEQFF TGCGCCAGCAGCTTGGATGGTCCCACCTTCTACAATGAGCAGTTCTTC TRBJ2-1 . TRBV5-1 .
CASSPRGGTAVYEQYF TGTGCCAGCAGCCCTCGGGGGGGGACAGCCGTCTACGAGCAGTACTTC TRBJ2-7 . TRBV4-2 .
CASSLGLAGVDYNEQFF TGTGCCAGCAGCCTCGGACTAGCGGGAGTGGACTACAATGAGCAGTTCTTC TRBJ2-1 many TRBV11-3 TRBD2
CASSGRDGRYGYTF TGTGCCAGCAGCGGACGGGACGGACGATATGGCTACACCTTC TRBJ1-2 . TRBV9 .
CASSLAPLGAGPYNEQFF TGTGCCAGCAGCTTAGCCCCTCTTGGAGCGGGACCCTACAATGAGCAGTTCTTC TRBJ2-1 few TRBV7-8 TRBD2
CASSLEFVGAPVGTEAFF TGTGCCAGCAGCTTAGAGTTTGTTGGCGCCCCCGTCGGCACTGAAGCTTTCTTT TRBJ1-1 many TRBV7-6 .
CASSKLPGTGEYEQYF TGTGCCAGCAGCAAACTTCCCGGGACAGGGGAGTACGAGCAGTACTTC TRBJ2-7 . TRBV9 TRBD1
CASSRGGGAFF TGTGCCAGCAGTCGGGGCGGGGGAGCTTTCTTT TRBJ1-1 few TRBV6-2/TRBV6-3 .
CASSPPGATNEKLFF TGTGCCAGCTCACCACCTGGGGCAACTAATGAAAAACTGTTTTTT TRBJ1-4 . TRBV18 .
CASSLGLGSYNEQFF TGTGCCAGCAGCTTAGGACTAGGCTCCTACAATGAGCAGTTCTTC TRBJ2-1 few TRBV11-1 .
CASSFNRRQFF TGTGCCAGCAGCTTCAATCGGAGGCAGTTCTTC TRBJ2-1 few TRBV7-9 .
CASSLGQGALETQYF TGCGCCAGCAGCTTAGGACAGGGGGCACTTGAGACCCAGTACTTC TRBJ2-5 . TRBV5-1 TRBD1
CASSFTGMNYEQYF TGCGCCAGCAGCTTCACAGGGATGAACTACGAGCAGTACTTC TRBJ2-7 . TRBV5-1 .
CASSPLGGRTRGGGSGANVLTF TGTGCCAGCAGCCCGTTAGGGGGGCGGACACGTGGCGGGGGCTCTGGGGCCAACGTCCTGACTTTC TRBJ2-6 . TRBV11-2 .
CASSSDRGQRRQTDTQYF TGTGCCAGCAGCTCAGACAGGGGGCAAAGACGGCAAACAGATACGCAGTATTTT TRBJ2-3 . TRBV7-6 TRBD1
CSVDGEGASYGYTF TGCAGCGTTGATGGCGAAGGGGCGAGTTATGGCTACACCTTC TRBJ1-2 . TRBV29-1 .
CASSQVVAGNSGANVLTF TGCGCCAGCAGCCAAGTCGTAGCGGGAAACTCTGGGGCCAACGTCCTGACTTTC TRBJ2-6 few TRBV4-1 TRBD2
CASSLRNPYEQYF TGTGCCAGCAGTTTGAGGAACCCCTACGAGCAGTACTTC TRBJ2-7 . TRBV28 .
CSGLQGDYEQYF TGCAGCGGCCTCCAGGGGGATTACGAGCAGTACTTC TRBJ2-7 . TRBV29-1 TRBD1
CASSLVLVNEQFF TGTGCCAGCAGCTTAGTCCTAGTCAATGAGCAGTTCTTC TRBJ2-1 few TRBV11-2 .
CSASSPLSMGRGYGYTF TGCAGTGCTAGTAGCCCACTCTCGATGGGGCGAGGCTATGGCTACACCTTC TRBJ1-2 few TRBV20-1 .
CASSPPGPLTGELFF TGTGCCAGCAGTCCCCCGGGACCCCTCACCGGGGAGCTGTTTTTT TRBJ2-2 once TRBV7-9 .
CASSLQLAASYEQYF TGTGCCAGCAGCTTACAACTAGCGGCCTCCTACGAGCAGTACTTC TRBJ2-7 . TRBV7-2 TRBD2
CASSLDGGFSYEQYF TGTGCCAGCAGCTTAGACGGCGGATTCTCCTACGAGCAGTACTTC TRBJ2-7 few TRBV7-2 .
CASSEARDRVTDTQYF TGTGCCAGCAGTGAAGCGAGGGACAGGGTTACAGATACGCAGTATTTT TRBJ2-3 . TRBV2 TRBD1